Listed below are T cell receptor beta chains from one sample, sequenced in a study of molecular identifiers for immune sequencing clone quantification. TCRdb reanalysed the PCR reads using MiXCR and keeps one entry per CDR3 protein. The sample consists of more than 450,000 distinct CDR3 sequences, about a fifth of them appearing once. Material for sequencing was naive CD8+ T cells from blood, with Jurkat cell RNA spiked in. Every receptor here comes from a human donor in good health. Some libraries in this study had Jurkat cell RNA spiked in. Each CDR3 is given with its conserved first and last residue. D genes are given only for firm matches. Size is omitted from some rows. Given values are once, few, many or a class for expanded clones.

V gene	J gene	clone size	D gene	CDR3 DNA	CDR3 protein
TRBV10-3	TRBJ1-4	many	.	TGTGCCATCAGTGAGTCGACCGAAAAACTGTTTTTT	CAISESTEKLFF
TRBV4-3	TRBJ1-2	.	.	TGCGCCAGCAGCCAAGGTACCGGGTCCGGCTACACCTTC	CASSQGTGSGYTF
TRBV11-2	TRBJ2-3	.	.	TGTGCCAGCAGATACTCGCGCCCAGATATGCAGTATTTT	CASRYSRPDMQYF
TRBV28	TRBJ2-3	.	TRBD2	TGTGCCAGCGATCCTAGCGGGAGGGCCACAGATACGCAGTATTTT	CASDPSGRATDTQYF
TRBV7-2	TRBJ2-7	few	TRBD1	TGTGCCAGCAGCTTGGGGGACAGCTTCTACGAGCAGTACTTC	CASSLGDSFYEQYF
TRBV30	TRBJ1-1	.	.	TGTGCCTCCTGGGACTTGGGCATCACTGAAGTTTTCTTT	CASWDLGITEVFF
TRBV3-1	TRBJ2-1	few	TRBD2	TGTGCCAGCAGCCAAGTGGGAGGGATTGAGCAGTTCTTC	CASSQVGGIEQFF
TRBV7-9	TRBJ2-7	.	.	TGTGCCAGCGCTCTCACGGAGGGATCCTACGAGCAGTACTTC	CASALTEGSYEQYF
TRBV28	TRBJ2-4	.	.	TGTGCCACCCCGCGGGACCCCTTAGCCAAAAACATTCAGTACTTC	CATPRDPLAKNIQYF
TRBV20-1	TRBJ2-7	many	TRBD2	TGCAGTGCTAGTCCCGGGGGACTAGCGGATCCCTACGAGCAGTACTTC	CSASPGGLADPYEQYF
TRBV7-2	TRBJ2-7	few	TRBD2	TGTGCCAGCAGCGTTGTAGCGGGGGGGGGCGGCGAGCAGTACTTC	CASSVVAGGGGEQYF
TRBV30	TRBJ2-3	few	TRBD1	TGTGCCTGGAGGGAGGGACAGGGAGCCACAGATACGCAGTATTTT	CAWREGQGATDTQYF
TRBV12-3/TRBV12-4	TRBJ1-1	many	TRBD1	TGTGCCAGCAGTGGGATAACAGGGGAGGGTGAAGCTTTCTTT	CASSGITGEGEAFF
TRBV7-9	TRBJ1-3	many	.	TGTGCCAGCACCGGGGGGAGAGGAAACACCATATATTTT	CASTGGRGNTIYF
TRBV12-3/TRBV12-4	TRBJ2-7	.	.	TGTGCCAGCAGCGACGCGGACGGTTCCTACGAGCAGTACTTC	CASSDADGSYEQYF
TRBV28	TRBJ1-2	few	.	TGTGCCAGCAGTTTATCCCTAGGGAGTTACTATGGCTACACCTTC	CASSLSLGSYYGYTF
TRBV29-1	TRBJ2-7	.	TRBD2	TGCCGCGTTGCGGGACTAGCGGGAGTCTCCTACGAGCAGTACTTC	CRVAGLAGVSYEQYF
TRBV27	TRBJ1-1	.	.	TGTGCCAGCAGTTTATCCCTCCCGGGGACGAACACTGAAGCTTTCTTT	CASSLSLPGTNTEAFF